The sequence of this T cell receptor beta chain was determined in a study of brain T cells in children with intractable seizures. Method: immunoSEQ multiplex PCR; TCRdb's copy keeps in-frame clones and lacks some. The top ten hold less than 30% of the sample, which has about 80,000 clones, about 93% seen once. Looked up from germline, CDR1 is MRHNA and CDR2 is SNTAGT. After removal of 4 bases from V and 3 bases from J, the junction contained 6 bases not matched to a gene. The CDR3 sequence is 15 residues long. The sequence derives from a girl between 2 and 10 years old with Rasmussen encephalitis and intractable seizures. The V call is TRBV6-4, the J call TRBJ1-1; the match to TRBD1 covers 9 bases. The sequences come from peripheral blood, collected at surgery. The CDR3 DNA follows: TGTGCCAGCAGTGCTACAGGGGGCTGGGACACTGAAGCTTTCTTT. Translation gives CASSATGGWDTEAFF.